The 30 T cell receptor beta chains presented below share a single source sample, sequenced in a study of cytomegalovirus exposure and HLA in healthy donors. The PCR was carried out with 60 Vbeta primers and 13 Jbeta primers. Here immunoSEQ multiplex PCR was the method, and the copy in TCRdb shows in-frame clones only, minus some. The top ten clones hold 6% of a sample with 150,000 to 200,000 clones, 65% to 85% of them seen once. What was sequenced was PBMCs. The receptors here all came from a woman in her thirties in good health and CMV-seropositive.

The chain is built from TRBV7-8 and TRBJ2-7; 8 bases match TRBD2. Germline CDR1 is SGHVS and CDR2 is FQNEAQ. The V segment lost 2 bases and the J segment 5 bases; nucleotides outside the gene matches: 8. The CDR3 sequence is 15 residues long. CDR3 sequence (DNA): TGTGCCAGCAGCTTATTCGAGCGGGAGTTTGACGAGCAGTACTTC. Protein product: CASSLFEREFDEQYF.

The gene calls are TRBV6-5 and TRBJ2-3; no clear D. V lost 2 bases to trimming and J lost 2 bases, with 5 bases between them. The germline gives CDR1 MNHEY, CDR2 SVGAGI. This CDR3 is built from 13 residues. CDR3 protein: CASSYPHTDTQYF. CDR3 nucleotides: TGTGCCAGCAGTTACCCCCACACAGATACGCAGTATTTT.

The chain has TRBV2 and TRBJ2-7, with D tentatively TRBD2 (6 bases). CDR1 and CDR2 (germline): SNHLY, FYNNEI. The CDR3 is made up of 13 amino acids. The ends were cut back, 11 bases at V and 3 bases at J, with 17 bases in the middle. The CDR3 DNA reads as TGTGCCGGTGGGGGGAGGACCGACTACGAGCAGTACTTC. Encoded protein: CAGGGRTDYEQYF.

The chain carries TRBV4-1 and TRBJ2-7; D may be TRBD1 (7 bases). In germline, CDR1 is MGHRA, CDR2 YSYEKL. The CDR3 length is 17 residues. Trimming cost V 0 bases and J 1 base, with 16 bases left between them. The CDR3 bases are TGCGCCAGCAGCCAAGATTTAGCGGCAGGGGGTTCCTACGAGCAGTACTTC. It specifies CASSQDLAAGGSYEQYF.

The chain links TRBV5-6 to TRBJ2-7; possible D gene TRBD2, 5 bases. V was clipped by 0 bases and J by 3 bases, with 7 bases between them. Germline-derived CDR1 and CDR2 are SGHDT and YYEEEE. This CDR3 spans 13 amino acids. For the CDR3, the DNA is TGTGCCAGCAGCTTGGGAGGGAACTACGAGCAGTACTTC. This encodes CASSLGGNYEQYF.

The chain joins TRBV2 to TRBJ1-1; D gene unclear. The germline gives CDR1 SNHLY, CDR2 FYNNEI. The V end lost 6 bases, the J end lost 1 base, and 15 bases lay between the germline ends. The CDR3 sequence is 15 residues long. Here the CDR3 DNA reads TGTGCCAGCAGCTACAGCCCTACACCGAACACTGAAGCTTTCTTT. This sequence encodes CASSYSPTPNTEAFF.

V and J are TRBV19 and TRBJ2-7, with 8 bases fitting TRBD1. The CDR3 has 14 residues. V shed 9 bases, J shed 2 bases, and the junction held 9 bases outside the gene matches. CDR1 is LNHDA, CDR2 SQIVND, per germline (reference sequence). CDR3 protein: CASSWTGRTYEQYF. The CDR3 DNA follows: TGTGCCAGCTCTTGGACAGGGCGGACCTACGAGCAGTACTTC.

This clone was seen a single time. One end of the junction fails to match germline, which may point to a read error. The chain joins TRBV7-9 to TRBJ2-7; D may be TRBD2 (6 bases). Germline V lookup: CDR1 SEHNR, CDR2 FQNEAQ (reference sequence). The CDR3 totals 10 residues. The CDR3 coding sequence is TGTTCCAGCAGCTTAGAGGGAGGATACTTC. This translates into CSSSLEGGYF.

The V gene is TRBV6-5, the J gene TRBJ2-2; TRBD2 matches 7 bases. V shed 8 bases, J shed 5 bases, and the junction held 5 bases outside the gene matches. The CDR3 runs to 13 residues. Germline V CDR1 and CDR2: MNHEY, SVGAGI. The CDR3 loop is CASRVLATGELFF. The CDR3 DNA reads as TGTGCCAGCCGAGTACTAGCGACCGGGGAGCTGTTTTTT.

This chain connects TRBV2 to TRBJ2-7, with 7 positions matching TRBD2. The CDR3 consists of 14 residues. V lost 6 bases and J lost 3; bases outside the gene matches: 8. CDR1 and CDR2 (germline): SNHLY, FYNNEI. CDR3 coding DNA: TGTGCCAGCAGCCCAGAGGGAGGGTACTACGAGCAGTACTTC. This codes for CASSPEGGYYEQYF.

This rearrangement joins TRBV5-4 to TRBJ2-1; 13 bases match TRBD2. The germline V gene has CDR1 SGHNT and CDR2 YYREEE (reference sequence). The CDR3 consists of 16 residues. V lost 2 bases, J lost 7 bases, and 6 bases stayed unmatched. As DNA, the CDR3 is TGTGCCAGCAGCTTAACTAGCGGGGGGGCACGGAATGAGCAGTTCTTC. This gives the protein CASSLTSGGARNEQFF.

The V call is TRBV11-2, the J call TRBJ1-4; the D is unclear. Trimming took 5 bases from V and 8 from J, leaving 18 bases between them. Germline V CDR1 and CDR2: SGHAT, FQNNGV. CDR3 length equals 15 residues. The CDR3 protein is CASSPNRGIEEKLFF. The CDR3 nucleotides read TGTGCCAGCAGCCCCAATCGGGGAATAGAGGAAAAACTGTTTTTT. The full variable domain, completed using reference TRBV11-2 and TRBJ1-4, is EAGVAQSPRYKIIEKRQSVAFWCNPISGHATLYWYQQILGQGPKLLIQFQNNGVVDDSQLPKDRFSAERLKGVDSTLKIQPAKLEDSAVYLCASSPNRGIEEKLFFGSGTQLSVL.

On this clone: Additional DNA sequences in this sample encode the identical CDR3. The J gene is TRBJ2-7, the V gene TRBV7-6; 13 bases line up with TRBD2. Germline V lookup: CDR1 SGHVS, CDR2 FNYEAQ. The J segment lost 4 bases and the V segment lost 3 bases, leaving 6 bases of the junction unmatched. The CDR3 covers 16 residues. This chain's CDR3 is CASSLGTSGASYEQYF. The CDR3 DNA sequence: TGTGCCAGCAGCTTGGGGACTAGCGGGGCCTCTTACGAGCAGTACTTC.

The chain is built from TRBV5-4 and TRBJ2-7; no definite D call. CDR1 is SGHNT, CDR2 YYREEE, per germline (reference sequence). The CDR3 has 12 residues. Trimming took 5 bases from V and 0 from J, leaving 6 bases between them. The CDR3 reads CASRNSSYEQYF. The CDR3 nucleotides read TGTGCCAGCAGGAACAGCTCCTACGAGCAGTACTTC.

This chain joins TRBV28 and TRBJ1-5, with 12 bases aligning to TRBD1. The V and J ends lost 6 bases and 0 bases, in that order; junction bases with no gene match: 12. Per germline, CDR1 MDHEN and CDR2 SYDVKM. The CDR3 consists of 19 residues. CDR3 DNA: TGTGCCAGCAGGCCACCCCGGGGACAGGGGGCCCATAGCAATCAGCCCCAGCATTTT. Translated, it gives CASRPPRGQGAHSNQPQHF.

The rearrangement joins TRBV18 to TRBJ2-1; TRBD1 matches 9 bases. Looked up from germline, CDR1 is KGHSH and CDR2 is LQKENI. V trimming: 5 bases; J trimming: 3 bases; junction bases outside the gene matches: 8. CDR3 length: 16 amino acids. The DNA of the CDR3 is TGTGCCAGCTCAGGAACAGGGGGCGAGCGCTACAATGAGCAGTTCTTC. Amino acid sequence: CASSGTGGERYNEQFF. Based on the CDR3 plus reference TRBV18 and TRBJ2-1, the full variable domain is NAGVMQNPRHLVRRRGQEARLRCSPMKGHSHVYWYRQLPEEGLKFMVYLQKENIIDESGMPKERFSAEFPKEGPSILRIQQVVRGDSAAYFCASSGTGGERYNEQFFGPGTRLTVL.

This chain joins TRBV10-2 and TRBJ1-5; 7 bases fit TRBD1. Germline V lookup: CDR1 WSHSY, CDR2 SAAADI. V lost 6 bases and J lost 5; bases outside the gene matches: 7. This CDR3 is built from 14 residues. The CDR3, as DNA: TGCGCCAGCAGGACAGGGCTCGCATATCAGCCCCAGCATTTT. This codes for CASRTGLAYQPQHF.

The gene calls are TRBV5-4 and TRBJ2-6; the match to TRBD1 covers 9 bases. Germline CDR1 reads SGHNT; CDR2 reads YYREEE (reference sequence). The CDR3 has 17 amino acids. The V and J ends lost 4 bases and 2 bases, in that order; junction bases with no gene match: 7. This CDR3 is CASSARDRVAGANVLTF. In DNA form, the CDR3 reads TGTGCCAGCAGCGCCCGGGACAGGGTGGCTGGGGCCAACGTCCTGACTTTC.

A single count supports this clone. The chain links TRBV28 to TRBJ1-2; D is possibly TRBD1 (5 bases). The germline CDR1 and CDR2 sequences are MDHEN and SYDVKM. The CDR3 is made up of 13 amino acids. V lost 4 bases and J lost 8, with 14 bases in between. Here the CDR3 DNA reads TGTGCCAGCAGTTCCCTCGGGGGTCGGGGCTACACCTTC. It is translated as CASSSLGGRGYTF.

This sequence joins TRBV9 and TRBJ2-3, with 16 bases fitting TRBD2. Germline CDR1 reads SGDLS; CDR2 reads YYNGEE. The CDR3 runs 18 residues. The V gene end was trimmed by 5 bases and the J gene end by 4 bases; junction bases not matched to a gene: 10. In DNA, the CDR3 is TGTGCCAGCAGAGAAACCCCCGGGACTAGCGGGGGGGCAGATACGCAGTATTTT. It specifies CASRETPGTSGGADTQYF.

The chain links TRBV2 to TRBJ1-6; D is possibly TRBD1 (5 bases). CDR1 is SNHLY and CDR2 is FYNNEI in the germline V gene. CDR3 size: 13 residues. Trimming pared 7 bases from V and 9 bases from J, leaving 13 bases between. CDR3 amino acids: CASTQDSASPLHF. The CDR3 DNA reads TGTGCCAGCACCCAAGACAGCGCTTCACCCCTCCACTTT.

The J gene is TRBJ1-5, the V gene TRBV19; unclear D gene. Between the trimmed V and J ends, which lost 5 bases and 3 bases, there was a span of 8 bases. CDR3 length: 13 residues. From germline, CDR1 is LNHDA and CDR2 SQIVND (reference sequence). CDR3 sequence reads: CASSADYNQPQHF. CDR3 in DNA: TGTGCCAGTAGTGCGGACTACAATCAGCCCCAGCATTTT.

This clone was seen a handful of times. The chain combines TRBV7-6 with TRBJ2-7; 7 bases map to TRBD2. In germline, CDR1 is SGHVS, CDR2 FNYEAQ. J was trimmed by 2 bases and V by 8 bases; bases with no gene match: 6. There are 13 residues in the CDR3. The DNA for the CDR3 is TGTGCCAGCGGGCGCGGGGGAACCTACGAGCAGTACTTC. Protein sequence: CASGRGGTYEQYF.

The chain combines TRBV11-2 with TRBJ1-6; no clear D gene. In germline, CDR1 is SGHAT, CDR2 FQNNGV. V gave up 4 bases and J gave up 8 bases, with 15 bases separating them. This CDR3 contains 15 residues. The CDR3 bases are TGTGCCAGCAGCTCCCTTGTGAGGGCGCATTCACCCCTCCACTTT. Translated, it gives CASSSLVRAHSPLHF.

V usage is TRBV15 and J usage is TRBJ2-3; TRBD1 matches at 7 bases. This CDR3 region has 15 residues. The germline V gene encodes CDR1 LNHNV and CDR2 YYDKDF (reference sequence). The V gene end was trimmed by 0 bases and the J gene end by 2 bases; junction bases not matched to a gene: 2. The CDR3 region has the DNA TGTGCCACCAGCAGAGAAACAGGGGACACAGATACGCAGTATTTT. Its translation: CATSRETGDTDTQYF. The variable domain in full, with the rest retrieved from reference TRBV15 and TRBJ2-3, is DAMVIQNPRYQVTQFGKPVTLSCSQTLNHNVMYWYQQKSSQAPKLLFHYYDKDFNNEADTPDNFQSRRPNTSFCFLDIRSPGLGDTAMYLCATSRETGDTDTQYFGPGTRLTVL.

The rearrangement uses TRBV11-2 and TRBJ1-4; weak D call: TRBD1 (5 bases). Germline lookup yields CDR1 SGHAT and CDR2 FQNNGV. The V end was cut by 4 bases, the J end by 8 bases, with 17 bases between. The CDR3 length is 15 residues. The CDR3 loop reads CASSSSRQGREKLFF. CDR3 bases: TGTGCCAGCAGCTCTAGTAGGCAGGGAAGGGAAAAACTGTTTTTT.

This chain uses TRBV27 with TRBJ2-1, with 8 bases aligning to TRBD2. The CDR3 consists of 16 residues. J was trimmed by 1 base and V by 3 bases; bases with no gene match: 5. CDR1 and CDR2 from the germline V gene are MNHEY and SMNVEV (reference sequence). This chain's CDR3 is CASSFSGGPSYNEQFF. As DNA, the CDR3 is TGTGCCAGCAGTTTCTCGGGAGGGCCGTCCTACAATGAGCAGTTCTTC.

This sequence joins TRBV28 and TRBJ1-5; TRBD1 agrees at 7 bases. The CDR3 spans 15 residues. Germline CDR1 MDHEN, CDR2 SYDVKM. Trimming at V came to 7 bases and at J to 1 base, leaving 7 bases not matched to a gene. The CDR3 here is CASTQTGLSNQPQHF. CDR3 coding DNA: TGTGCCAGCACACAGACAGGGTTAAGCAATCAGCCCCAGCATTTT.

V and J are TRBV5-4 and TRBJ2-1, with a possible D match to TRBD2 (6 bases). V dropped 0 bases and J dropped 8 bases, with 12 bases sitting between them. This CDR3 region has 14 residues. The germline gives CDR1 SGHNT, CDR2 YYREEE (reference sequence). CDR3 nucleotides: TGTGCCAGCAGCTTGGGCTCGGGGGTAGATGAGCAGTTCTTC. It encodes CASSLGSGVDEQFF. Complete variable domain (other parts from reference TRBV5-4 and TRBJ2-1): ETGVTQSPTHLIKTRGQQVTLRCSSQSGHNTVSWYQQALGQGPQFIFQYYREEENGRGNFPPRFSGLQFPNYSSELNVNALELDDSALYLCASSLGSGVDEQFFGPGTRLTVL.

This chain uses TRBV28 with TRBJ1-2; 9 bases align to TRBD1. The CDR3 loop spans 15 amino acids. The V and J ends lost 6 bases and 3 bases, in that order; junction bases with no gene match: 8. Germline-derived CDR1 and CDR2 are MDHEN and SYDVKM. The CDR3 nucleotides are TGTGCCAGCAGGCCTGGGACAGGGCACTACTATGGCTACACCTTC. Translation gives CASRPGTGHYYGYTF.